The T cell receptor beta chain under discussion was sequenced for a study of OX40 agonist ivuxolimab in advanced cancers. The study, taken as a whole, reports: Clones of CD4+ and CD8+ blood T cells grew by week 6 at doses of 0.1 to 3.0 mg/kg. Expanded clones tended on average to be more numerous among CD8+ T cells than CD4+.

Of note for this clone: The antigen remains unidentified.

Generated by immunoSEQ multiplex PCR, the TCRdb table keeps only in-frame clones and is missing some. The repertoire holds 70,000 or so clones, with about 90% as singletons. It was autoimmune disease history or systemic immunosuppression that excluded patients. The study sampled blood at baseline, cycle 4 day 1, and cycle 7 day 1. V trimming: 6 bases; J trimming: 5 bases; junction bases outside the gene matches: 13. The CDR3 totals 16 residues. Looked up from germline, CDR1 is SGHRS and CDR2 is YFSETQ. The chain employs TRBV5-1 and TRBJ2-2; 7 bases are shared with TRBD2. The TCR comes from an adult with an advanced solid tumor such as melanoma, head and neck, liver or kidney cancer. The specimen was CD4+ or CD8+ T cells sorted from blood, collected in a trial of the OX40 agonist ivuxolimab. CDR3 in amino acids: CASTQEGLVKTGELFF. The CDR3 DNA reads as TGCGCCAGCACTCAAGAAGGACTAGTGAAAACCGGGGAGCTGTTTTTT.